Shown below are 16 T cell receptor beta chains from a single sample sequenced in a study of T cells in Graves' hyperthyroidism and ophthalmopathy. RNA transcripts gave rise to amplified TCR beta CDR3 regions. Researchers ran a first-round RT-PCR on the TCR CDR3 using the HTBI primer set. TCRdb reanalysed the multiplex PCR reads using MiXCR and keeps one entry per CDR3 protein. Of fewer than 250,000 distinct CDR3 sequences in the sample, around 17% are singletons; the top ten hold 28%. Sequenced sample: blood. Receptors originate from a woman between 18 and 29 years old with Graves' ophthalmopathy.

This clonotype occurred many times. This sequence joins TRBV4-2 and TRBJ1-1, with D perhaps matching TRBD1 (6 bases). With 6 bases removed from V and 1 base from J, the gap between germline ends came to 15 bases. This CDR3 comprises 15 residues. Germline loops: CDR1 LGHNA, CDR2 YNFKEQ. CDR3 in DNA: TGTGCCAGCAGGGGGGGCTATGAGGGGAACACTGAAGCTTTCTTT. Translated: CASRGGYEGNTEAFF.

The CDR3 region has the DNA TGTGCCAGCAGCTTGATTGGGCTAGCATTCACAGATACGCAGTATTTT. Translation: CASSLIGLAFTDTQYF. This chain uses TRBV5-4 with TRBJ2-3; TRBD2 might be the D (5 bases). Deletions cut 1 base from V and 2 bases from J, with 14 bases between. From germline, CDR1 is SGHNT and CDR2 YYREEE (reference sequence). The CDR3 length is 16 residues.

This clonotype was observed many times. The chain recombines TRBV7-8 with TRBJ2-1; 13 bases line up with TRBD2. The CDR3 spans 15 residues. After removal of 5 bases from V and 7 bases from J, the junction contained 5 bases not matched to a gene. Germline V gene data show CDR1 as SGHVS and CDR2 as FQNEAQ. The CDR3 coding sequence is TGTGCCAGCAGCCCAGGGACTAGCGGGAATAATGAGCAGTTCTTC. Its protein product is CASSPGTSGNNEQFF.

This clonotype came up many times. V gene TRBV20-1 combines with J gene TRBJ2-5; 10 nucleotides agree with TRBD2. The germline gives CDR1 DFQATT, CDR2 SNEGSKA (reference sequence). This CDR3 contains 15 residues. Trimming at V came to 6 bases and at J to 2 bases, leaving 9 bases not matched to a gene. The chain's CDR3 is CSAQRASGRQETQYF. The CDR3 DNA reads as TGCAGTGCCCAGAGGGCTAGCGGGAGACAAGAGACCCAGTACTTC.

The chain recombines TRBV14 with TRBJ2-2; D tentatively reads TRBD1 or TRBD2 (5 bases each). CDR3 length equals 16 residues. The germline gives CDR1 SGHDN, CDR2 FVKESK. V lost 0 bases and J lost 5, with 13 bases in between. The CDR3 loop reads CASSQEAGTGTGELFF. CDR3 in DNA: TGTGCCAGCAGCCAAGAGGCAGGGACGGGGACCGGGGAGCTGTTTTTT. The full variable domain, its missing parts supplied by reference TRBV14 and TRBJ2-2, is EAGVTQFPSHSVIEKGQTVTLRCDPISGHDNLYWYRRVMGKEIKFLLHFVKESKQDESGMPNNRFLAERTGGTYSTLKVQPAELEDSGVYFCASSQEAGTGTGELFFGEGSRLTVL.

This clonotype has a count of ten or more. The chain couples TRBV7-9 to TRBJ1-1, with D possibly being TRBD1 (5 bases). V lost 5 bases and J lost 9, with 13 bases in between. In germline, CDR1 is SEHNR, CDR2 FQNEAQ (reference sequence). This CDR3 has 12 residues. The CDR3 protein is CASSPLSDKAFF. For the CDR3, the DNA is TGTGCCAGCAGCCCTCTGTCGGACAAAGCTTTCTTT.

This clonotype has a count of ten or more. The V and J genes are TRBV11-1 and TRBJ2-7, with D hard to call. Per germline, CDR1 SGHAT and CDR2 FQDESV (reference sequence). The CDR3 spans 16 residues. Trimming took off 1 base at V and 0 bases at J, with 13 bases between the two ends. The chain's CDR3 is CASSLVGQISSYEQYF. CDR3 sequence (DNA): TGTGCCAGCAGCTTAGTTGGGCAAATCAGCTCCTACGAGCAGTACTTC.

This clonotype was picked up many times. The V and J genes are TRBV7-9 and TRBJ2-1; 13 bases are shared with TRBD2. The germline V gene has CDR1 SEHNR and CDR2 FQNEAQ (reference sequence). The CDR3 is 16 amino acids. The trim removed 5 bases at V and 2 bases at J, leaving 3 bases unmatched. CDR3 sequence (DNA): TGTGCCAGCAGCCATACTAGCGGGGGGGCCTACAATGAGCAGTTCTTC. This codes for CASSHTSGGAYNEQFF.

The gene calls are TRBV20-1 and TRBJ2-7; TRBD1 might be the D (5 bases). Trimming took 2 bases from V and 0 from J, leaving 14 bases between them. Per germline, CDR1 DFQATT and CDR2 SNEGSKA (reference sequence). This CDR3 comprises 15 residues. The CDR3 DNA is TGCAGTGCTAGACCTAGTTGGGGCCTCTCCTACGAGCAGTACTTC. Protein product: CSARPSWGLSYEQYF.

The chain uses TRBV28 and TRBJ1-1, with 8 bases identical to TRBD1. The germline CDR1 and CDR2 sequences are MDHEN and SYDVKM. CDR3 size: 14 residues. J gave up 4 bases and V 5 bases, and 6 bases lay outside the gene matches. In DNA form, the CDR3 reads TGTGCCAGCAGTCCAGGGGGCACGTCCACTGAAGCTTTCTTT. Translated, it gives CASSPGGTSTEAFF.

This clonotype has ten or more counts. This chain uses TRBV24-1 with TRBJ2-5; D gene ambiguous. The CDR3 consists of 13 residues. Per germline, CDR1 KGHDR and CDR2 SFDVKD. Trimming pared 6 bases from V and 4 bases from J, leaving 11 bases between. The CDR3 is CATSTPRGETQYF. CDR3 in DNA: TGTGCCACCAGTACCCCGAGAGGAGAGACCCAGTACTTC.

This clonotype showed up just a few times. The chain employs TRBV29-1 and TRBJ2-3; no reliable D call. The CDR3 extends over 12 amino acids. Trimming took off 6 bases at V and 6 bases at J, with 13 bases between the two ends. The germline CDR1 and CDR2 sequences are SQVTM and ANQGSEA. For the CDR3, the DNA is TGCAGCGTAGAATTGGAAGGGGATACGCAGTATTTT. Translation gives CSVELEGDTQYF.

This clonotype appeared many times. The V gene is TRBV7-9, the J gene TRBJ2-7, with TRBD2 matching 10 bases. The CDR3 is 16 amino acids. After removal of 5 bases from V and 7 bases from J, the junction contained 14 bases not matched to a gene. The V gene's germline CDR1 is SEHNR and CDR2 FQNEAQ (reference sequence). CDR3 in DNA: TGTGCCAGCAGCCCCGACCAAAGCGGGAGGGCGGGGGAGCAGTACTTC. Encoded protein: CASSPDQSGRAGEQYF.

This clonotype has at least ten counts. The V and J genes are TRBV5-1 and TRBJ2-7, with TRBD2 as a possible D gene (6 bases). The germline V gene has CDR1 SGHRS and CDR2 YFSETQ. V was trimmed by 0 bases and J by 5 bases, leaving 6 bases between them. The CDR3 extends over 12 amino acids. The CDR3 here is CASSLERDEQYF. As DNA, the CDR3 is TGCGCCAGCAGCTTGGAGCGGGACGAGCAGTACTTC.

The V call is TRBV11-2, the J call TRBJ1-4; 9 bases match TRBD1. Per germline, CDR1 SGHAT and CDR2 FQNNGV. CDR3 size: 14 residues. The J segment lost 5 bases and the V segment lost 5 bases, leaving 3 bases of the junction unmatched. The CDR3 region has the DNA TGTGCCAGCAGCGCCGGGACAGGGAATGAAAAACTGTTTTTT. It translates to CASSAGTGNEKLFF. Full variable domain (outside the CDR3, taken from reference TRBV11-2 and TRBJ1-4): EAGVAQSPRYKIIEKRQSVAFWCNPISGHATLYWYQQILGQGPKLLIQFQNNGVVDDSQLPKDRFSAERLKGVDSTLKIQPAKLEDSAVYLCASSAGTGNEKLFFGSGTQLSVL.

This clonotype was detected many times. The chain employs TRBV9 and TRBJ1-3; D is uncertain. The CDR3 sequence is 14 residues long. CDR1 and CDR2 (germline): SGDLS, YYNGEE. V shed 2 bases and J shed 2 bases, with 8 bases lying between them. CDR3 sequence: CASSVGSTGNTIYF. The CDR3 DNA is TGTGCCAGCAGCGTGGGGAGCACTGGAAACACCATATATTTT.